The T cell receptor beta chain described here comes from a study of cytomegalovirus exposure and HLA in healthy donors. For the study at large: The use of the same platform for the approximately 110 validation repertoires and the 600 to 700 first-cohort repertoires was reported by a later analysis.

Of note for this clone: What it binds is not known.

Findings and caveats of the study: The tendency of first-cohort TCR clusters to co-occur in the roughly 120 validation repertoires was the finding of a later analysis. Under in vitro conditions, a few CMV-associated chains were confirmed as specific for CMV antigens.

The CDR3 has 15 residues. Germline V lookup: CDR1 MGHRA, CDR2 YSYEKL. Trimming at V came to 0 bases and at J to 2 bases, leaving 3 bases not matched to a gene. TCRdb's table, derived via immunoSEQ multiplex PCR, lists solely in-frame clones and lacks some. Altogether roughly 350,000 clones are present, 86% being singletons, with the ten largest covering 0.65% to 0.85%. The TCR comes from a woman aged 18-29 years in good health and CMV-seronegative. Sequencing used PBMCs. This chain connects TRBV4-1 to TRBJ2-7, with 8 positions matching TRBD1. CDR3: CASSQERDRPYEQYF. CDR3 sequence (DNA): TGCGCCAGCAGCCAAGAAAGGGACAGGCCCTACGAGCAGTACTTC.